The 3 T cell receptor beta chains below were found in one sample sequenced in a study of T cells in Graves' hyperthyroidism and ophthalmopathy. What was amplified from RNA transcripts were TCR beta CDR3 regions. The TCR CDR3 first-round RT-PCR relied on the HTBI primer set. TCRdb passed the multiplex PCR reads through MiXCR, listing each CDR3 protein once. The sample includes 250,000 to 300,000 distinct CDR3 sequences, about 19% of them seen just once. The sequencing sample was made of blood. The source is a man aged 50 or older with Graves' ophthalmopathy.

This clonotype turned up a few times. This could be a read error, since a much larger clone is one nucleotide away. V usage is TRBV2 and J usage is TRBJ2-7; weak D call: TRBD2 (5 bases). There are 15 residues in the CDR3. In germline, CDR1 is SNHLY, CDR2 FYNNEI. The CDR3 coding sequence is TGTGCCAGCAGTGAAGAGGTAGCGACTATCTACGGGCAGTACTTC. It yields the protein CASSEEVATIYGQYF.

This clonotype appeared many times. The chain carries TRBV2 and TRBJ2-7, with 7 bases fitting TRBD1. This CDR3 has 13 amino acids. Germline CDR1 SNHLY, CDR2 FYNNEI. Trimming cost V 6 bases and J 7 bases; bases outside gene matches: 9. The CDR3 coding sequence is TGTGCCAGCAGAGATACAGGGGTTGGTGAGCAGTACTTC. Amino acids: CASRDTGVGEQYF.

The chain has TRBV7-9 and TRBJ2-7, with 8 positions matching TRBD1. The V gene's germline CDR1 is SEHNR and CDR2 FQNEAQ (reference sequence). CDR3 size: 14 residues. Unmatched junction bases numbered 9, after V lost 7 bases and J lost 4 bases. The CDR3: CASTTSDRVYEQYF. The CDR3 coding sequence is TGTGCCAGCACCACTTCGGACAGGGTATACGAGCAGTACTTC. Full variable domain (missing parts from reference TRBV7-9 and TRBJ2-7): DTGVSQNPRHKITKRGQNVTFRCDPISEHNRLYWYRQTLGQGPEFLTYFQNEAQLEKSRLLSDRFSAERPKGSFSTLEIQRTEQGDSAMYLCASTTSDRVYEQYFGPGTRLTVT.